These 29 T cell receptor beta chains came from one sample sequenced in a study of long-term antiretroviral therapy in people with HIV (dated by TCRdb to 2021 to 2024). The immunoSEQ hsTCRB v3.0 assay was used at survey level resolution to sequence the TRB variable region. In TCRdb, the immuneACCESS table is reduced to in-frame sequences with V and J assigned. These tables do not hold every clone; where another copy was compared, an unresolved V gene accounts for under half, and the others remain unexplained. The sample table shows around 20,000 clones, and around 79% are seen once. The ten largest clonotypes hold around 6% of the sample. The source was unsorted PBMCs, collected at the start of antiretroviral therapy, before treatment. The origin of the receptors is a man younger than 35 with HIV.

V gene TRBV6-4 combines with J gene TRBJ2-1, with no clear D. V lost 4 bases to trimming and J lost 5 bases, with 9 bases between them. The germline CDR1 and CDR2 sequences are MRHNA and SNTAGT. This CDR3 has 13 amino acids. CDR3 DNA: TGTGCCAGCAGTGGCGGACCCAACAATGAGCAGTTCTTC. Amino acid sequence: CASSGGPNNEQFF.

On this clone: This may stem from a read error, because a much larger clone lies one nucleotide away. The chain joins TRBV11-2 to TRBJ2-3; D is unclear. Trimming left V 1 base short and J 5 bases short, with 1 base between. The germline gives CDR1 SGHAT, CDR2 FQNNGV. The CDR3 runs to 11 residues. CDR3 bases: TGTGCCAGCAGCTTAGGAGATACGCAGTATTTT. It translates to CASSLGDTQYF.

The chain recombines TRBV9 with TRBJ2-3; 8 bases are a match to TRBD2. The V segment lost 1 base and the J segment 0 bases; nucleotides outside the gene matches: 10. The germline CDR1 and CDR2 sequences are SGDLS and YYNGEE. The CDR3 contains 18 residues. CDR3 region: CASSVSLSGRSSTDTQYF. The CDR3 DNA is TGTGCCAGCAGCGTATCCCTGAGCGGGAGATCGAGCACAGATACGCAGTATTTT.

The chain carries TRBV7-2 and TRBJ2-1; 15 bases match TRBD2. J was trimmed by 7 bases and V by 1 base; bases with no gene match: 8. Germline V gene sequence: CDR1 SGHTA, CDR2 FQGNSA. This CDR3 has 18 residues. This CDR3 reads CASSLEGTSGRFLNEQFF. CDR3 DNA sequence: TGTGCCAGCAGCTTAGAGGGGACTAGCGGGAGGTTTCTGAATGAGCAGTTCTTC. Together with reference TRBV7-2 and TRBJ2-1, the CDR3 gives the full variable domain: GAGVSQSPSNKVTEKGKDVELRCDPISGHTALYWYRQSLGQGLEFLIYFQGNSAPDKSGLPSDRFSAERTGGSVSTLTIQRTQQEDSAVYLCASSLEGTSGRFLNEQFFGPGTRLTVL.

This chain connects TRBV10-1 to TRBJ2-1, with 8 bases that match TRBD2. Germline trimming cut 1 base from V and 8 bases from J; bases unmatched to any gene: 10. Germline CDR1 WNHNN, CDR2 SYGVQD (reference sequence). The CDR3 spans 16 residues. This CDR3 is CASSELIKSGSDEQFF. Here the CDR3 DNA reads TGCGCCAGCAGTGAGTTGATTAAAAGCGGGAGTGATGAGCAGTTCTTC.

This clone turned up a few times. The rearrangement joins TRBV7-2 to TRBJ1-2; D ambiguous. Trimming stripped 5 bases from V and 5 bases from J, with 18 bases between. Germline CDR1 and CDR2: SGHTA and FQGNSA. The CDR3 covers 15 residues. The CDR3 is CASSPDVTVLYGYTF. The CDR3 DNA reads as TGTGCCAGCAGCCCGGACGTCACGGTACTGTATGGCTACACCTTC. The whole variable domain, filled in from reference TRBV7-2 and TRBJ1-2, reads GAGVSQSPSNKVTEKGKDVELRCDPISGHTALYWYRQSLGQGLEFLIYFQGNSAPDKSGLPSDRFSAERTGGSVSTLTIQRTQQEDSAVYLCASSPDVTVLYGYTFGSGTRLTVV.

This chain links TRBV6-1 with TRBJ2-7; tentative D call: TRBD1 (6 bases). CDR1 MNHNS and CDR2 SASEGT come from the germline V gene. The germline V and J ends were trimmed by 2 bases and 2 bases, with 10 bases remaining between them. The CDR3 runs 14 residues. As DNA, the CDR3 is TGTGCCAGCAGTGAATCGGGACACACCTACGAGCAGTACTTC. This gives the protein CASSESGHTYEQYF.

The CDR3 loop reads CASSSFRTAGPGELFF. The CDR3, as DNA: TGTGCCAGCAGCTCTTTTAGGACAGCCGGGCCCGGGGAGCTGTTTTTT. The chain recombines TRBV7-9 with TRBJ2-2, with D maybe TRBD1 (6 bases). Trimming pared 4 bases from V and 6 bases from J, leaving 18 bases between. The germline V gene encodes CDR1 SEHNR and CDR2 FQNEAQ (reference sequence). The CDR3 loop spans 16 amino acids.

The V call is TRBV29-1, the J call TRBJ1-2, with D possibly matching TRBD1 (6 bases). V was clipped by 4 bases and J by 8 bases, with 17 bases between them. Germline loops: CDR1 SQVTM, CDR2 ANQGSEA. The CDR3 has 13 residues. CDR3: CSVGGGAGHGYTF. The DNA for the CDR3 is TGCAGCGTTGGAGGGGGGGCAGGCCACGGCTACACCTTC.

This clone came up once. The V gene is TRBV6-1, the J gene TRBJ2-4, with D perhaps TRBD1 (5 bases). The CDR3 consists of 12 residues. The V end was cut by 3 bases, the J end by 15 bases, with 15 bases between. Germline-derived CDR1 and CDR2 are MNHNS and SASEGT. This CDR3 reads CASSEYGLGAYF. The DNA for the CDR3 is TGTGCCAGCAGTGAGTACGGGCTTGGGGCGTACTTC.

This chain joins TRBV27 and TRBJ2-7; unclear D gene. Trimming removed 3 bases at V and 8 bases at J, with 8 bases between. Germline V gene lookup returns CDR1 MNHEY and CDR2 SMNVEV (reference sequence). The CDR3 runs 11 residues. The CDR3 DNA reads as TGTGCCAGCAGTTTTGGCAGCAAGCAGTACTTC. Amino acids: CASSFGSKQYF.

V and J are TRBV28 and TRBJ2-7; 11 bases fit TRBD2. The germline CDR1 and CDR2 sequences are MDHEN and SYDVKM. V shed 3 bases and J 3 bases; nucleotides not matched to a gene: 10. The CDR3 totals 17 residues. The CDR3 DNA reads as TGTGCCAGCAGTTTTAATCGCAGACTAGCGGGGAACTACGAGCAGTACTTC. This encodes CASSFNRRLAGNYEQYF.

This clone turned up a few times. The chain recombines TRBV19 with TRBJ2-1; 9 nucleotides agree with TRBD2. This CDR3 is built from 15 residues. The V segment lost 1 base and the J segment 7 bases; nucleotides outside the gene matches: 5. Germline V gives CDR1 LNHDA, CDR2 SQIVND (reference sequence). This chain's CDR3 is CASSIVAGALNEQFF. The DNA of the CDR3 is TGTGCCAGTAGTATAGTAGCGGGAGCCTTGAATGAGCAGTTCTTC.

The gene calls are TRBV10-3 and TRBJ2-1; D call uncertain. CDR1 and CDR2 from the germline V gene are ENHRY and SYGVKD. V was shortened by 3 bases and J by 7 bases, with 4 bases between the two germline ends. The CDR3 is 11 amino acids. The CDR3 here is CAISDLNEQFF. CDR3 bases: TGTGCCATCAGTGATCTAAATGAGCAGTTCTTC.

V gene TRBV5-6 combines with J gene TRBJ2-1, with 9 bases aligning to TRBD2. CDR3 length: 16 residues. From germline, CDR1 is SGHDT and CDR2 YYEEEE. The junction had 6 bases not matched to a gene; V was cut back by 3 bases and J by 2 bases. As DNA, the CDR3 is TGTGCCAGCAGCTCCGGACTAGCGATAACCTACAATGAGCAGTTCTTC. Its protein is CASSSGLAITYNEQFF.

The V and J genes are TRBV29-1 and TRBJ1-1; TRBD1 is a possible D gene (6 bases). Looked up from germline, CDR1 is SQVTM and CDR2 is ANQGSEA. Trimming removed 0 bases from V and 1 base from J, with 12 bases in between. The CDR3 contains 15 residues. CDR3 residues: CSVEEAGGWNTEAFF. The CDR3 DNA is TGCAGCGTTGAAGAAGCGGGGGGCTGGAACACTGAAGCTTTCTTT.

The chain uses TRBV6-1 and TRBJ1-5; D gene uncertain. The V and J ends lost 6 bases and 3 bases respectively, with 15 bases between them. Germline CDR1 reads MNHNS; CDR2 reads SASEGT. CDR3 length: 15 amino acids. The CDR3 here is CASSISQPFNQPQHF. In DNA, the CDR3 is TGTGCCAGCAGCATTTCCCAACCGTTCAATCAGCCCCAGCATTTT.

V usage is TRBV9 and J usage is TRBJ2-3; D is uncertain. Germline V gene lookup returns CDR1 SGDLS and CDR2 YYNGEE. V was trimmed by 0 bases and J by 6 bases, leaving 5 bases between them. The CDR3 covers 12 residues. The CDR3 nucleotides read TGTGCCAGCAGCGTAGACCGGGATACGCAGTATTTT. This translates into CASSVDRDTQYF.

The J gene is TRBJ2-1, the V gene TRBV18; 8 nucleotides line up with TRBD2. Germline CDR1 and CDR2: KGHSH and LQKENI. The CDR3 runs to 16 residues. The junction had 11 bases not matched to a gene; V was cut back by 2 bases and J by 8 bases. CDR3 sequence reads: CASSPVSSGSRYEQFF. Written as DNA, the CDR3 is TGTGCCAGCTCACCAGTCTCGAGCGGGAGTCGGTATGAGCAGTTCTTC.

The CDR3 spells CASSFGAPYEQFF. The DNA for the CDR3 is TGTGCCAGCAGCTTTGGGGCCCCTTATGAGCAGTTCTTC. The chain employs TRBV11-1 and TRBJ2-1; TRBD1 is a possible D gene (5 bases). Trimming cost V 3 bases and J 8 bases, with 11 bases left between them. This CDR3 is 13 amino acids long. Germline V gene sequence: CDR1 SGHAT, CDR2 FQDESV (reference sequence).

This clone was picked up a small number of times. The chain employs TRBV7-8 and TRBJ2-7; TRBD2 agrees at 9 bases. CDR3 length: 15 residues. V trimming: 6 bases; J trimming: 0 bases; junction bases outside the gene matches: 6. Germline V CDR1 and CDR2: SGHVS, FQNEAQ. The CDR3 DNA reads as TGTGCCAGCAGTCCTCTAGCGGGAAGCTCCTACGAGCAGTACTTC. Translated, it gives CASSPLAGSSYEQYF.

V usage is TRBV6-6 and J usage is TRBJ2-3; 11 positions agree with TRBD1. The ends lost 2 bases at V and 6 bases at J; junction bases unmatched: 4. There are 15 residues in the CDR3. Per the germline V gene, CDR1 is MNHNY and CDR2 is SVGAGI (reference sequence). CDR3 nucleotide sequence: TGTGCCAGCAGTTACGGGACAGGGGGGGCGGATACGCAGTATTTT. This gives the protein CASSYGTGGADTQYF.

The V and J genes are TRBV10-2 and TRBJ2-3, with D unresolved. The CDR3 has 13 residues. The V gene lost 7 bases and the J gene lost 0 bases, with 8 bases spanning the gap. CDR1 is WSHSY and CDR2 is SAAADI in the germline V gene. The CDR3 loop reads CASIADSTDTQYF. In DNA, the CDR3 is TGCGCCAGCATCGCGGACAGCACAGATACGCAGTATTTT.

This clone was seen more than once but under ten times. The chain couples TRBV18 to TRBJ2-6, with unresolved D. This CDR3 is built from 17 residues. Trimming cost V 0 bases and J 4 bases, with 13 bases left between them. Germline-derived CDR1 and CDR2 are KGHSH and LQKENI. The CDR3 region is CASSPPTASLGANVLTF. Written as DNA, the CDR3 is TGTGCCAGCTCACCACCGACCGCGTCTCTGGGGGCCAACGTCCTGACTTTC.

In this sample, this clone turned up a few times. This chain joins TRBV27 and TRBJ1-5, with D perhaps TRBD1 (5 bases). Per germline, CDR1 MNHEY and CDR2 SMNVEV (reference sequence). Trimming left V 4 bases short and J 6 bases short, with 13 bases between. The length of the CDR3 is 14 residues. The CDR3 sequence: CASSSQGRGQPQHF. As DNA, the CDR3 is TGTGCCAGCAGTTCTCAGGGCAGAGGTCAGCCCCAGCATTTT.

This clone occurred a few times. The CDR3 loop is CASSFESLGLPQHF. The CDR3 DNA sequence: TGTGCCAGCAGTTTTGAAAGCTTAGGGTTGCCCCAGCATTTT. The chain uses TRBV28 and TRBJ1-5; no clear D gene. The CDR3 runs 14 residues. Trimming cost V 3 bases and J 9 bases, with 15 bases left between them. CDR1 and CDR2 from the germline V gene are MDHEN and SYDVKM.

The rearrangement joins TRBV6-1 to TRBJ1-5, with unresolved D. V was trimmed by 5 bases and J by 1 base, leaving 15 bases between them. The CDR3 extends over 16 amino acids. In germline, CDR1 is MNHNS, CDR2 SASEGT. Here the CDR3 DNA reads TGTGCCAGCAGTCAAGGACCCGGAGGGAGCAATCAGCCCCAGCATTTT. Encoded protein: CASSQGPGGSNQPQHF.

The rearrangement uses TRBV28 and TRBJ1-2, with D tentatively TRBD1 (6 bases). Germline V lookup: CDR1 MDHEN, CDR2 SYDVKM. The V and J ends lost 5 bases and 4 bases respectively, with 14 bases between them. CDR3 length: 14 residues. The CDR3 here is CASSPSGQTYGYTF. The CDR3 nucleotides read TGTGCCAGCAGTCCTAGCGGACAGACCTATGGCTACACCTTC.

The chain links TRBV7-8 to TRBJ1-1, with D uncertain. Germline CDR1 and CDR2: SGHVS and FQNEAQ. The ends were cut back, 2 bases at V and 0 bases at J, with 7 bases in the middle. The CDR3 runs 14 residues. The CDR3 DNA reads as TGTGCCAGCAGCTTAAGAACACTGAACACTGAAGCTTTCTTT. Its translation is CASSLRTLNTEAFF.